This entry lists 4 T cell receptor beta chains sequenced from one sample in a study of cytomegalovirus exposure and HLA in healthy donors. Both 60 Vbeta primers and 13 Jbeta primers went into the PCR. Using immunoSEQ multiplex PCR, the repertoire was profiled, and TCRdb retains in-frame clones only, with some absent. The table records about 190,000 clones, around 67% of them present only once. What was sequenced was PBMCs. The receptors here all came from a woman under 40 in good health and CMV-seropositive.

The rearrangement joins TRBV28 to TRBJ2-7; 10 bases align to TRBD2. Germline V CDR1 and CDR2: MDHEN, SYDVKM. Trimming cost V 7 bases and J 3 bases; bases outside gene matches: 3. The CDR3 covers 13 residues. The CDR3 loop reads CASIPSGSYEQYF. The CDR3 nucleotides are TGTGCCAGCATTCCTAGCGGGAGCTACGAGCAGTACTTC.

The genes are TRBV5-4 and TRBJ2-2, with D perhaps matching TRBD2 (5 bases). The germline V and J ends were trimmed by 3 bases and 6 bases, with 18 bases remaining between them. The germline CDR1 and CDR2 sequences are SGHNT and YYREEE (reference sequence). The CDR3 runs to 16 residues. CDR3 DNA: TGTGCCAGCAGCTCTCGGGATATGGTAGATTCCGGGGAGCTGTTTTTT. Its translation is CASSSRDMVDSGELFF.

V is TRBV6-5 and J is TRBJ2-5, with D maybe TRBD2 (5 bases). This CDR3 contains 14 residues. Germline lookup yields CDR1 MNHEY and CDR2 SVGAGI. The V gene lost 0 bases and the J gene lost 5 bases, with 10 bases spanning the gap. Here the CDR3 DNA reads TGTGCCAGCAGTTACTCACGCGGAGGTGAGACCCAGTACTTC. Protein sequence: CASSYSRGGETQYF.

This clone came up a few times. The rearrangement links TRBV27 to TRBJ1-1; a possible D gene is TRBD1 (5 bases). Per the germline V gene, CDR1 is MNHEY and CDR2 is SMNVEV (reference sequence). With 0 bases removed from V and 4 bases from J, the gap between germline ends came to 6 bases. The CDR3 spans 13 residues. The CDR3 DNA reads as TGTGCCAGCAGTTTATCGGGGGGCACTGAAGCTTTCTTT. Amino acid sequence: CASSLSGGTEAFF.